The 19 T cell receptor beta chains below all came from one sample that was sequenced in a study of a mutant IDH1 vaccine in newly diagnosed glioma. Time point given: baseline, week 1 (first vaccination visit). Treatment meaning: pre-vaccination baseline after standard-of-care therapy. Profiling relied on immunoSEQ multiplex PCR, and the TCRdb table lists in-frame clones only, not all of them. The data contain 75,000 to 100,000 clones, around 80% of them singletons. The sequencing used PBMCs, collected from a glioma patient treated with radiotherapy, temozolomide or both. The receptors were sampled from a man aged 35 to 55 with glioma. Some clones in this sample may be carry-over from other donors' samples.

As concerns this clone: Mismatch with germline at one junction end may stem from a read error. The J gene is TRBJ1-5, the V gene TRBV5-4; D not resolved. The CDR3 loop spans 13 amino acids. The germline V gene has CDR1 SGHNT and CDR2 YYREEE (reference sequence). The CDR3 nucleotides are TGTGCCAGCAGCTTGGATAGCAATCGGCCCCAGCATTTT. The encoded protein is CASSLDSNRPQHF.

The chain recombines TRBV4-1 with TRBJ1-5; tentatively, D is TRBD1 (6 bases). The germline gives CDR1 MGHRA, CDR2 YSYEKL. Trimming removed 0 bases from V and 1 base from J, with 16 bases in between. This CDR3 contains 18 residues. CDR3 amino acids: CASSQDVGQGKSNQPQHF. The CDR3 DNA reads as TGCGCCAGCAGCCAAGATGTCGGGCAGGGGAAAAGCAATCAGCCCCAGCATTTT.

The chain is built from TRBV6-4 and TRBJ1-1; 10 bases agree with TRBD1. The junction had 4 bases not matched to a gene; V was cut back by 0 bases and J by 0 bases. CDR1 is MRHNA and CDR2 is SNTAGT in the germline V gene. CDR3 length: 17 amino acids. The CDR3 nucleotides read TGTGCCAGCAGTGACTCGGGACAGGGGAGGATGAACACTGAAGCTTTCTTT. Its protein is CASSDSGQGRMNTEAFF.

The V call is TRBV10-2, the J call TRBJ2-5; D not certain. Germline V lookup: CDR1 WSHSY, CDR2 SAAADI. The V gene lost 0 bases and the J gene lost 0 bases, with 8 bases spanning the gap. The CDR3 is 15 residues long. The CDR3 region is CASSESATYQETQYF. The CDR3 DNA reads TGCGCCAGCAGTGAGTCGGCTACGTACCAAGAGACCCAGTACTTC.

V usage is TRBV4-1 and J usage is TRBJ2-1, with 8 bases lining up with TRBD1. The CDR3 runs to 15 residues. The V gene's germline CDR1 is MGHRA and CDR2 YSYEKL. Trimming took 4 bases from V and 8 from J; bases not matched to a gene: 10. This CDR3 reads CASSPSRDRIDEQFF. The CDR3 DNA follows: TGCGCCAGCAGCCCGTCCCGGGACAGGATCGATGAGCAGTTCTTC.

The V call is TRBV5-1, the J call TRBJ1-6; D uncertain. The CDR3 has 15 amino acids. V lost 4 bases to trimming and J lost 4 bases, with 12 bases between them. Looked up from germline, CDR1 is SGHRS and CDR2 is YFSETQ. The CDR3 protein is CASSPGVRYNSPLHF. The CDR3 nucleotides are TGCGCCAGCAGCCCCGGGGTCAGGTATAATTCACCCCTCCACTTT.

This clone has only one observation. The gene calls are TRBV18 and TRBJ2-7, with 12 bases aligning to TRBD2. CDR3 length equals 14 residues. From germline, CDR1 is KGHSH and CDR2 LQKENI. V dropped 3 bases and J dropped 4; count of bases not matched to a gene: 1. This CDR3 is CASSPGTSGYEQYF. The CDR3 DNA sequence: TGTGCCAGCTCACCCGGGACTAGCGGGTACGAGCAGTACTTC. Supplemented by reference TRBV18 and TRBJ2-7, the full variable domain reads NAGVMQNPRHLVRRRGQEARLRCSPMKGHSHVYWYRQLPEEGLKFMVYLQKENIIDESGMPKERFSAEFPKEGPSILRIQQVVRGDSAAYFCASSPGTSGYEQYFGPGTRLTVT.

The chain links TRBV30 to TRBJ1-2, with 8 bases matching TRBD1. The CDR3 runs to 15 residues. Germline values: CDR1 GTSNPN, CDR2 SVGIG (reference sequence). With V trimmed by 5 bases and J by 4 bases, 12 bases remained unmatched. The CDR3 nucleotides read TGTGCCTGGGATGGGGCAGGGGGCCGGTTCTATGGCTACACCTTC. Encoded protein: CAWDGAGGRFYGYTF.

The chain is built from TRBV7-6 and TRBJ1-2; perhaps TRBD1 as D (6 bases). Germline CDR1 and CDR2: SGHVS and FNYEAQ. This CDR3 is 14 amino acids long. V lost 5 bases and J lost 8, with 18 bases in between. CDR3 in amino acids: CASSPDSFSMGYTF. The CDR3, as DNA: TGTGCCAGCAGCCCGGACAGCTTTTCTATGGGCTACACCTTC.

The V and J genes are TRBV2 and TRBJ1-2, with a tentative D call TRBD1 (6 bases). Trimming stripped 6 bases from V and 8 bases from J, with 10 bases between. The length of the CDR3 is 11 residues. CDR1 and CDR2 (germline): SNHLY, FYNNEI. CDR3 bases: TGTGCCAGCAGCCCGGACAGAGGCTACACCTTC. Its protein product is CASSPDRGYTF.

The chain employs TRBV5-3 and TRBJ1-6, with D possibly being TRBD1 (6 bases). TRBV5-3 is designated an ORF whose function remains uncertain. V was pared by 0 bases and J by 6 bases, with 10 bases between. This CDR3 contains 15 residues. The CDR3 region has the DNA TGTGCCAGAAGCTTGGTGGGGGCGGCTAATTCACCCCTCCACTTT. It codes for CARSLVGAANSPLHF.

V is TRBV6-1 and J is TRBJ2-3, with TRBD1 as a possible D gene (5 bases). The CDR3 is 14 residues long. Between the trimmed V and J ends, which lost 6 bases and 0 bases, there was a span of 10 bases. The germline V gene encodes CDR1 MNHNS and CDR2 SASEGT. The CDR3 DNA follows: TGTGCCAGCAGGGACAAGGTGAGCACAGATACGCAGTATTTT. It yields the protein CASRDKVSTDTQYF.

CDR3 residues: CSAGREPGALGETQYF. The CDR3 coding sequence is TGCAGCGCCGGAAGGGAGCCGGGGGCCTTAGGGGAGACCCAGTACTTC. The rearrangement links TRBV29-1 to TRBJ2-5; either TRBD1 or TRBD2 may supply D (6 bases each). V dropped 7 bases and J dropped 5 bases, with 26 bases sitting between them. The CDR3 contains 16 residues. The V gene's germline CDR1 is SQVTM and CDR2 ANQGSEA.

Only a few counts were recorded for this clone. CDR3 sequence: CSVEVATTEAYYGYTF. CDR3 DNA sequence: TGCAGCGTTGAAGTTGCTACGACAGAAGCTTACTATGGCTACACCTTC. The V and J genes are TRBV29-1 and TRBJ1-2; D possibly corresponds to TRBD1 (5 bases). Germline lookup yields CDR1 SQVTM and CDR2 ANQGSEA. This CDR3 region has 16 residues. V lost 1 base to trimming and J lost 3 bases, with 18 bases between them. The full variable domain, in which reference TRBV29-1 and TRBJ1-2 provide the parts outside the CDR3, is SAVISQKPSRDICQRGTSLTIQCQVDSQVTMMFWYRQQPGQSLTLIATANQGSEATYESGFVIDKFPISRPNLTFSTLTVSNMSPEDSSIYLCSVEVATTEAYYGYTFGSGTRLTVV.

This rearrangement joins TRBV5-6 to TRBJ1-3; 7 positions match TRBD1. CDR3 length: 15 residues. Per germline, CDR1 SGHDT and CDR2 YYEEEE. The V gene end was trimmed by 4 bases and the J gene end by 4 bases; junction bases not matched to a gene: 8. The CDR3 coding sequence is TGTGCCAGCAGCGCCAGACCGGGACAGGGAAACACCATATATTTT. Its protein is CASSARPGQGNTIYF.

CDR3 sequence: CASSYSNRGNTEAFF. In DNA, the CDR3 is TGTGCCAGCAGTTACTCTAACAGGGGGAACACTGAAGCTTTCTTT. The chain has TRBV6-5 and TRBJ1-1; the match to TRBD1 covers 7 bases. The CDR3 is made up of 15 amino acids. CDR1 is MNHEY, CDR2 SVGAGI, per germline. The V and J ends lost 0 bases and 1 base, in that order; junction bases with no gene match: 2.

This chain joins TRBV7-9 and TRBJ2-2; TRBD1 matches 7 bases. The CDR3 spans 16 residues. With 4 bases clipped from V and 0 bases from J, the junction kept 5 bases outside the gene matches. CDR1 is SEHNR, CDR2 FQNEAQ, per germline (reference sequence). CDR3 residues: CASSWRDRANTGELFF. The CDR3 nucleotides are TGTGCCAGCAGCTGGAGAGACAGGGCGAACACCGGGGAGCTGTTTTTT.

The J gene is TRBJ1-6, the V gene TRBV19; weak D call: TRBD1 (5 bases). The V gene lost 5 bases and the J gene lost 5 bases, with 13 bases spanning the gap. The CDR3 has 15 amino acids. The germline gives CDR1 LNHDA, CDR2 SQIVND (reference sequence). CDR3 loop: CASSPRGDHNSPLHF. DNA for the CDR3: TGTGCCAGTAGTCCGCGTGGGGACCATAATTCACCCCTCCACTTT. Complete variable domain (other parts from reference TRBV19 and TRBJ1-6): DGGITQSPKYLFRKEGQNVTLSCEQNLNHDAMYWYRQDPGQGLRLIYYSQIVNDFQKGDIAEGYSVSREKKESFPLTVTSAQKNPTAFYLCASSPRGDHNSPLHFGNGTRLTVT.

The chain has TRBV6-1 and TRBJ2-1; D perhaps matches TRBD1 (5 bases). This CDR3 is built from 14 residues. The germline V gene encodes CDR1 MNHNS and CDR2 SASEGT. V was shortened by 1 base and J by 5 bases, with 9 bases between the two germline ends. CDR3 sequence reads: CASSEEGLDNEQFF. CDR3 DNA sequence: TGTGCCAGCAGTGAAGAGGGGCTGGACAATGAGCAGTTCTTC.